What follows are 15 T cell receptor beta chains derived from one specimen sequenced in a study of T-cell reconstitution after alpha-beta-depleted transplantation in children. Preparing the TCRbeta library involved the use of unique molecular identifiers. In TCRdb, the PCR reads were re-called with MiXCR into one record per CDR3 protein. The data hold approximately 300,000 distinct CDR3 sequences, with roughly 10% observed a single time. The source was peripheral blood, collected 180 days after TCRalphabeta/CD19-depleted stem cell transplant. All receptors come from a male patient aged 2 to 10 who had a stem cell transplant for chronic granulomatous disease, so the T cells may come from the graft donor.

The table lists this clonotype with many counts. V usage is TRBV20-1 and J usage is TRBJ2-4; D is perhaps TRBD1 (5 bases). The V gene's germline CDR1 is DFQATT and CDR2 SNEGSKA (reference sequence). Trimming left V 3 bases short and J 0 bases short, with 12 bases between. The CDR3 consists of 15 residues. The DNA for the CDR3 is TGCAGTGCTAGGAAGGACAACCAAGCCAAAAACATTCAGTACTTC. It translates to CSARKDNQAKNIQYF.

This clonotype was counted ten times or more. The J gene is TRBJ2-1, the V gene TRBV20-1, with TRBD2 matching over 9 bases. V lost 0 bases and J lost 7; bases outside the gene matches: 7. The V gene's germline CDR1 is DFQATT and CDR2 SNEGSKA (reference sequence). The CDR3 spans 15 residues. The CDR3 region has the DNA TGCAGTGCTAGAGATCTAGCGGGAAACGCAAATGAGCAGTTCTTC. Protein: CSARDLAGNANEQFF.

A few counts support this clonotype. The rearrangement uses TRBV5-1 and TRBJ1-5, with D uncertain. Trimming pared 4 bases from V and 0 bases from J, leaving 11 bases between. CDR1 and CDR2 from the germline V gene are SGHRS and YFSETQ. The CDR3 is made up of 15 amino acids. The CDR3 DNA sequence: TGCGCCAGCAGCCCCGTACCGAATAGCAATCAGCCCCAGCATTTT. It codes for CASSPVPNSNQPQHF.

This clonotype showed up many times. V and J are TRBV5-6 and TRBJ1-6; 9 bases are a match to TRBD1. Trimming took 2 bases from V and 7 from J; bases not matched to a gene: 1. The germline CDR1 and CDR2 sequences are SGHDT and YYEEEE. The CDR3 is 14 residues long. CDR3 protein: CASSFGTGNSPLHF. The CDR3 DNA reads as TGTGCCAGCAGCTTCGGGACAGGGAATTCACCCCTCCACTTT.

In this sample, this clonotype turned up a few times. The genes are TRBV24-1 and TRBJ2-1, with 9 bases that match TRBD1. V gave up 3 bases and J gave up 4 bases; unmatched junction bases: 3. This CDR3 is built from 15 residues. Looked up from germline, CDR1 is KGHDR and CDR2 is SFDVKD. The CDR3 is CATSDVDRGYNEQFF. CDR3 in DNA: TGTGCCACCAGTGATGTGGACAGGGGTTACAATGAGCAGTTCTTC.

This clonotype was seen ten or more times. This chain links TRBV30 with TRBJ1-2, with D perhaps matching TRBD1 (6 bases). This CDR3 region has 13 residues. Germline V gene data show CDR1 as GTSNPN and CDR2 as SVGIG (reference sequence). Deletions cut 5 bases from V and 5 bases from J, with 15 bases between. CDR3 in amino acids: CAWQQGRSYGYTF. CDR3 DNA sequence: TGTGCCTGGCAACAGGGAAGGAGTTATGGCTACACCTTC.

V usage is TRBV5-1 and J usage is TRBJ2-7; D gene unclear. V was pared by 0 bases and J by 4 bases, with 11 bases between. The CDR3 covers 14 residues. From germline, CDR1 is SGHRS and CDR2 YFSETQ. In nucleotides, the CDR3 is TGCGCCAGCAGCTTGGATGGGGTTGGGTACGAGCAGTACTTC. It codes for CASSLDGVGYEQYF.

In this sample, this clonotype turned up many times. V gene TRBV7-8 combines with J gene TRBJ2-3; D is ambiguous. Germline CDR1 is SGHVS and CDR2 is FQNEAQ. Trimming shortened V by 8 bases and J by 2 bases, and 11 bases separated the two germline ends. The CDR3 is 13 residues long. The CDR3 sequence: CASAQRSTDTQYF. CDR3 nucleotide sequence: TGTGCCAGCGCCCAGAGGTCCACAGATACGCAGTATTTT.

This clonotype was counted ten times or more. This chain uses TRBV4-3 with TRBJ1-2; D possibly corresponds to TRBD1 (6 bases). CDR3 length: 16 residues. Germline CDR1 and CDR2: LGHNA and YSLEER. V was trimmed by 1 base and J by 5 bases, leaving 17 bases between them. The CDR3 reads CASSQVGRGGEYGYTF. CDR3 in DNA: TGCGCCAGCAGCCAAGTAGGCAGGGGAGGGGAATATGGCTACACCTTC.

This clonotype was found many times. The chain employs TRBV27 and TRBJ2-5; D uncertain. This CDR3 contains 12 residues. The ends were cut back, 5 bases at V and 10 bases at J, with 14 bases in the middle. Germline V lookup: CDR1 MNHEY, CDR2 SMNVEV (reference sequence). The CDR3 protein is CASSSPGRDQYF. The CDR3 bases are TGTGCCAGCAGTAGCCCCGGAAGGGACCAGTACTTC.

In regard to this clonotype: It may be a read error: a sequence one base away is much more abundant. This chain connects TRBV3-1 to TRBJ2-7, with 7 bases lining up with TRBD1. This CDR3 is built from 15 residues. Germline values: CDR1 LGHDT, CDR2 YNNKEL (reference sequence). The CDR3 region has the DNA TGTGCCAGCAGCCAAGATCGCCAGGGGGTGTACGAGCCGTACTTC. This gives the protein CASSQDRQGVYEPYF.

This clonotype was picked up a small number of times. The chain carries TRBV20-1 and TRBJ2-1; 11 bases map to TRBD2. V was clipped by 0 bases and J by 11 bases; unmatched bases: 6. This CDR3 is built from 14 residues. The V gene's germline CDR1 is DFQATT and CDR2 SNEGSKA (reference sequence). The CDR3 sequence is CSARDAGTSGQQFF. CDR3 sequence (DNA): TGCAGTGCTAGAGATGCCGGGACTAGCGGCCAGCAGTTCTTC.

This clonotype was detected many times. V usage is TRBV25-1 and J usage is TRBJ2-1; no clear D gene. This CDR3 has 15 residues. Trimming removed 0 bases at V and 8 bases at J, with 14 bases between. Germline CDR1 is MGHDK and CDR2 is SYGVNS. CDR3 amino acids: CASSEYPSFRDEQFF. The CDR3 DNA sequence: TGTGCCAGCAGTGAATATCCCTCCTTTAGGGATGAGCAGTTCTTC.

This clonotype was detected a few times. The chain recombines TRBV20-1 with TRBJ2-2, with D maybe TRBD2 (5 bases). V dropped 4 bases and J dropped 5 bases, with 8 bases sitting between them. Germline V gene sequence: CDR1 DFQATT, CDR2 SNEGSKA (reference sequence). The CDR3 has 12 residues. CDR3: CSAIGSTGELFF. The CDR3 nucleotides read TGCAGTGCTATAGGGAGTACCGGGGAGCTGTTTTTT.

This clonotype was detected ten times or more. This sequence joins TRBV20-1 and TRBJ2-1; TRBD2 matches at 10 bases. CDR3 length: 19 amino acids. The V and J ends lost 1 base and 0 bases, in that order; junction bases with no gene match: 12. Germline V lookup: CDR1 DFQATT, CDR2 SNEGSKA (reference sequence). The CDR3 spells CSARGRLAGVRLSYNEQFF. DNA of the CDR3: TGCAGTGCTAGAGGTCGTCTAGCGGGAGTTCGCCTCTCCTACAATGAGCAGTTCTTC.